The 15 T cell receptor beta chains listed next were all sequenced from one sample in a study of early T cells in non-severe SARS-CoV-2 infection. TCRdb processed the 5' RACE reads anew with MiXCR; each CDR3 protein has one entry. Seen here are roughly 100,000 distinct CDR3 sequences, roughly 14% observed once, and the top ten hold roughly 6.3%. The sequenced sample consisted of whole blood. Source of these receptors: an adult who was a healthcare worker with PCR-confirmed SARS-CoV-2 infection or an uninfected control (not recorded which).

This chain links TRBV9 with TRBJ2-1; 9 bases align to TRBD1. The germline V gene encodes CDR1 SGDLS and CDR2 YYNGEE. This CDR3 is built from 14 residues. The V gene end was trimmed by 3 bases and the J gene end by 14 bases; junction bases not matched to a gene: 12. The CDR3 nucleotides are TGTGCCAGCAGCGCCAGAGGTATTAGGGACAGGGAGTTCTTC. Translation: CASSARGIRDREFF.

The gene calls are TRBV11-2 and TRBJ2-7; a possible D gene is TRBD2 (7 bases). Germline V CDR1 and CDR2: SGHAT, FQNNGV. Deletions cut 5 bases from V and 6 bases from J, with 17 bases between. There are 14 residues in the CDR3. The CDR3 DNA reads as TGTGCCAGCAGCCCGGGGGAGGGGGGCGGCGAGCAGTACTTC. Amino acids: CASSPGEGGGEQYF.

Written as DNA, the CDR3 is TGCAGCGTTGGACAGATCCTCACAGATACGCAGTATTTT. It is translated as CSVGQILTDTQYF. The rearrangement uses TRBV29-1 and TRBJ2-3; TRBD1 is a possible D gene (5 bases). V lost 4 bases to trimming and J lost 2 bases, with 10 bases between them. The germline gives CDR1 SQVTM, CDR2 ANQGSEA. The CDR3 is 13 amino acids.

Notes on this clonotype: At one of its ends the junction is not consistent with the germline gene, which may arise from a read error. V and J are TRBV18 and TRBJ2-3; no reliable D call. In germline, CDR1 is KGHSH, CDR2 LQKENI. The CDR3 totals 14 residues. DNA of the CDR3: TGTGCCAGCTCACCACCGGGGTCTTCAGATACGCTGTATTTT. It yields the protein CASSPPGSSDTLYF.

This clonotype was counted a few times. J is TRBJ2-7 and V is TRBV18, with 7 bases that match TRBD1. After removal of 3 bases from V and 2 bases from J, the junction contained 4 bases not matched to a gene. The CDR3 runs to 14 residues. Per germline, CDR1 KGHSH and CDR2 LQKENI. The DNA for the CDR3 is TGTGCCAGCTCACCCGGGACAGCAACCTACGAGCAGTACTTC. Translation gives CASSPGTATYEQYF.

This clonotype showed up many times. The chain links TRBV6-5 to TRBJ2-7, with 10 bases that match TRBD2. Looked up from germline, CDR1 is MNHEY and CDR2 is SVGAGI. This CDR3 comprises 15 residues. Trimming cost V 5 bases and J 6 bases; bases outside gene matches: 10. CDR3: CASSTLSLAGVEQYF. The CDR3 coding sequence is TGTGCCAGCAGTACGTTGTCTCTAGCGGGAGTCGAGCAGTACTTC.

About this clonotype: A much larger clone lies one base from this, so it may be a read error. CDR3 protein: CASSKSSGTGLAENIQYF. The CDR3, as DNA: TGTGCCAGCAGCAAAAGCTCCGGGACCGGATTAGCCGAAAACATTCAGTACTTC. The gene calls are TRBV3-1 and TRBJ2-4; D is tentatively TRBD1 or TRBD2 (5 bases each). Germline loops: CDR1 LGHDT, CDR2 YNNKEL (reference sequence). This CDR3 spans 18 amino acids. The whole variable domain, filled in from reference TRBV3-1 and TRBJ2-4, reads DTAVSQTPKYLVTQMGNDKSIKCEQNLGHDTMYWYKQDSKKFLKIMFSYNNKELIINETVPNRFSPKSPDKAHLNLHINSLELGDSAVYFCASSKSSGTGLAENIQYFGAGTRLSVL.

The rearrangement joins TRBV15 to TRBJ2-1; a weak D match, TRBD2 (5 bases). The V and J ends lost 5 bases and 10 bases respectively, with 15 bases between them. Per germline, CDR1 LNHNV and CDR2 YYDKDF (reference sequence). This CDR3 comprises 13 residues. The CDR3 region is CATSGGADWEQFF. The CDR3 nucleotides read TGTGCCACCAGCGGAGGAGCAGACTGGGAGCAGTTCTTC.

In DNA form, the CDR3 reads TGCAGTGCTAGAGATCTTGGCGATACGCAGTATTTT. It specifies CSARDLGDTQYF. This chain joins TRBV20-1 and TRBJ2-3; D call uncertain. Trimming took 0 bases from V and 6 from J, leaving 7 bases between them. The CDR3 loop spans 12 amino acids. Germline V gene data show CDR1 as DFQATT and CDR2 as SNEGSKA (reference sequence).

This clonotype was picked up many times. The gene calls are TRBV6-5 and TRBJ2-7; D ambiguous. The CDR3 totals 14 residues. Germline lookup yields CDR1 MNHEY and CDR2 SVGAGI. V was cut by 5 bases and J by 6 bases, with 17 bases left in between. Here the CDR3 DNA reads TGTGCCAGCAGTCCCTTTCGGGCGCGTCTCGAGCAGTACTTC. Translation gives CASSPFRARLEQYF.

There are a few counts of this clonotype. The V call is TRBV14, the J call TRBJ2-6; no clear D. Trimming cost V 0 bases and J 0 bases, with 9 bases left between them. The CDR3 has 17 residues. The germline CDR1 and CDR2 sequences are SGHDN and FVKESK. In DNA form, the CDR3 reads TGTGCCAGCAGCCAAGAAACGTGGGTCTCTGGGGCCAACGTCCTGACTTTC. Amino acids: CASSQETWVSGANVLTF.

The chain combines TRBV13 with TRBJ2-3, with TRBD2 matching 11 bases. Unmatched junction bases numbered 7, after V lost 5 bases and J lost 3 bases. This CDR3 is 16 amino acids long. CDR1 is PRHDT, CDR2 FYEKMQ, per germline (reference sequence). DNA for the CDR3: TGTGCCAGCAGCGTTAGCGGGAGGGGGCCAACAGATACGCAGTATTTT. Amino acid sequence: CASSVSGRGPTDTQYF.

The CDR3 DNA reads TGCAGCCAGTCGGGTGAGAAAGAGCAGTACTTC. This gives the protein CSQSGEKEQYF. The chain carries TRBV20-1 and TRBJ2-7; D is uncertain. Germline loops: CDR1 DFQATT, CDR2 SNEGSKA (reference sequence). The CDR3 has 11 residues.

This clonotype was detected only a few times. The chain is built from TRBV3-1 and TRBJ2-3, with 10 bases identical to TRBD2. Germline-derived CDR1 and CDR2 are LGHDT and YNNKEL (reference sequence). The V segment lost 6 bases and the J segment 6 bases; nucleotides outside the gene matches: 12. This CDR3 contains 16 residues. The chain's CDR3 is CASSATLAGVLDTQYF. The CDR3 DNA follows: TGTGCCAGCAGTGCGACTCTAGCGGGAGTTCTGGATACGCAGTATTTT.

The chain recombines TRBV11-2 with TRBJ2-7, with D unresolved. Trimming stripped 2 bases from V and 7 bases from J, with 6 bases between. Germline CDR1 SGHAT, CDR2 FQNNGV. This CDR3 region has 11 residues. CDR3 loop: CASSLSQEQYF. The CDR3 bases are TGTGCCAGCAGCTTAAGCCAGGAGCAGTACTTC.